This record concerns one T cell receptor beta chain sequence. Its specificity is not known. This entry belongs to a study of cytomegalovirus exposure and HLA in healthy donors. Whole-study context: Across more than 350 genotyped donors, around 82% landed in the Caucasian-associated ancestry cluster.

General study results and limits: Confirmation in vitro established that three CMV-associated chains were specific for CMV antigens. DRB1 showed the most TCR associations and HLA-C the fewest in a later analysis, as rates varied by HLA locus. There were some public TCRs occurring in many donors, but most TCR sequences were rare.

This PCR relied on a set of 60 Vbeta primers and 13 Jbeta primers. Sequenced by immunoSEQ multiplex PCR; TCRdb stores in-frame clones only, minus some. In the table there are some 180,000 clones, about 82% of which are singletons. This CDR3 comprises 18 residues. J was trimmed by 0 bases and V by 2 bases; bases with no gene match: 8. The germline gives CDR1 SGDLS, CDR2 YYNGEE. V is TRBV9 and J is TRBJ2-1; the match to TRBD2 covers 10 bases. This clonotype was sampled from a woman aged 30 to 39 in good health and CMV-seronegative. Source material: PBMCs. CDR3 residues: CASSVIAGGGSSYNEQFF. CDR3 coding DNA: TGTGCCAGCAGCGTTATAGCGGGGGGCGGGAGCTCCTACAATGAGCAGTTCTTC.